The sequence of this T cell receptor beta chain was determined in a study of blood T cell repertoires in COVID-19 (dated by TCRdb to about 2020). With respect to the entire study: Collaborator samples came from the United States, Italy and Spain and covered acute and convalescent phases of COVID-19. The prospective study material was composed of cDNA or gDNA derived from T cells, B-cell-depleted T cells, or PBMCs. The dataset comprised deeply sampled blood TCRbeta repertoires from subjects exposed to, actively infected with, or recovered from COVID-19. The repertoires were released in a freely available public database meant as a resource for research on the immune response to SARS-CoV-2. The samples were drawn from the first 160 participants of the ongoing ImmuneRACE study and from 1,254 subjects provided by 6 global collaborators. Sample metadata almost always included a de-identified subject ID, COVID-19 status, age in years and sex. Where available, HLA class I and class II types were taken from metadata supplied by the sample provider and were not determined by assay-based typing.

TCRbeta CDR3 regions were amplified from genomic DNA using the immunoSEQ Assay, a bias-controlled multiplex PCR. As for the authors' bioinformatics: The number of nucleated cells in each sample was estimated from the amplification of reference gene primers within the assay. To quantify the absolute abundance of each unique TCRbeta CDR3 rearrangement, sequence reads were collapsed and filtered. For each sample, productive Simpson clonality was calculated as the square root of Simpson's diversity index over productive rearrangements. TCRdb limited this immuneACCESS table to in-frame rearrangements with V and J called. A share of clones is missing; checked studies link under half to unresolved V genes, and the rest is unexplained. V, J and clone size derive from that table, while D and trimming were established from the DNA sequence. The sample includes 150,000 to 200,000 clones, with about 80% observed a single time. In total, the top ten clones hold around 7% of the sample.

Results the study describes overall, beyond this receptor: Clinical and demographic metadata were provided uncurated, with the amount varying by source and participant.

Including the terminal cysteine and phenylalanine, the CDR3 comprises 16 residues. Left in the record is the CDR3 DNA by itself, 48 bases read in frame from the first base. Based on the germline V gene (reference sequence), the CDR1 and CDR2 sequences are SEHNR and FQNEAQ. V is reduced by 6 bases and J by 5 bases, leaving a spacing of 20 bases between them. About this clone itself: The antigen it binds to is not known. No base qualities exist here, and no much larger clone lies one base off it.

One collaborating source in Seattle enrolled patients during active infection and followed them longitudinally through the course of disease. The collaborating institutions used their own protocols to collect whole blood in K2EDTA tubes. For TCRbeta analysis, collaborators shipped samples in one of three forms: frozen whole blood, isolated PBMCs, or DNA extracted from either of those sample types. Recombination connected TRBV7-9 to TRBJ2-1; the D gene is perhaps TRBD1, on 6 matching bases. The specimen sequenced was peripheral blood. This receptor was obtained from a woman aged 40 to 55 with COVID-19, enrolled during active disease. The DNA sequence is given as TGTGCCAGCAGTCCCCATCGCCTGACAGGCCACAATGAGCAGTTCTTC. Its coded protein is CASSPHRLTGHNEQFF.